This T cell receptor (beta chain) was identified during a study of T cells in tumors after PD-1 blockade. Sequenced by immunoSEQ multiplex PCR; TCRdb stores in-frame clones only, minus some. The data show about 60,000 clones, around 74% seen once. The TCR was taken from a human donor with basal cell carcinoma. The specimen comprised PBMCs, sampled after anti-PD-1 treatment.

The CDR3 protein is CASSLGRDIEQETQYF. The CDR3 DNA is TGTGCCAGCAGCTTGGGCCGGGACATCGAACAAGAGACCCAGTACTTC. The rearrangement uses TRBV5-8 and TRBJ2-5; a weak D match, TRBD1 (6 bases). This CDR3 comprises 16 residues. Trimming removed 0 bases at V and 2 bases at J, with 14 bases between. The germline V gene has CDR1 SGHTS and CDR2 YDEGEE.